This record concerns one T cell receptor beta chain sequence. In its sample, this clone was seen a few times. No antigen is known for it. The record has no base qualities; no much larger clone is one base away. These data are taken from a study of blood T cell repertoires in COVID-19 (dated by TCRdb to between 2020 and 2021). About the full investigation: Samples covering the acute and convalescent phases of COVID-19 were provided by collaborators in the United States, Italy and Spain. The material from the prospective study consisted of cDNA or gDNA derived from T cells, B-cell-depleted T cells, or PBMCs. Nearly every sample came with metadata listing a de-identified subject ID, COVID-19 status, age in years and sex. A freely available public database, intended as a resource for researchers studying the immune response to SARS-CoV-2, is where the repertoires were released. The samples were drawn from the first 160 participants of the ongoing ImmuneRACE study and from more than 1,000 subjects provided by 6 global collaborators. Deeply sampled blood TCRbeta repertoires from subjects exposed to, actively infected with, or recovered from COVID-19 were included in the dataset. Where available, HLA class I and class II types were obtained from metadata supplied by the sample provider rather than from assay-based typing. Beyond this particular receptor, the publication reports: The quantity of clinical and demographic metadata differed by source and by participant and was supplied without curation.

The CDR3 sequence holds 15 residues, the cysteine and phenylalanine included. The retained sequence is limited to the CDR3, 45 bases, with the frame set at the first base. The V and J ends are trimmed by 5 bases and 2 bases, leaving 12 bases between them. CDR1 and CDR2 were assigned from the germline V gene (reference sequence) as MNHNY and SVGAGI. Each collaborating institution followed its own protocols to collect whole blood in K2EDTA tubes. Collaborator samples were shipped for TCRbeta analysis as frozen whole blood, isolated PBMCs, or DNA extracted from either sample type. The immunoSEQ Assay, a bias-controlled multiplex PCR, was used to amplify TCRbeta CDR3 regions from genomic DNA. The paper's data handling went like this. The number of nucleated cells in each sample was estimated by amplification of reference gene primers within the assay. Sequence reads were collapsed and filtered to measure the absolute abundance of every unique TCRbeta CDR3 rearrangement. Productive Simpson clonality was computed per sample as the square root of Simpson's diversity index over productive rearrangements. As stored in TCRdb, this immuneACCESS dataset retains in-frame rearrangements with V and J assigned. A fraction of the clones does not appear; measured against another copy, unresolved V genes explain less than half of the discrepancy, and the remainder lacks a known reason. Clone size and the V and J calls come from that table; the DNA yielded D and trimming. This sample is represented by 150,000 to 180,000 clones; about 88% of them were singletons. Together, the top ten hold approximately 2.4% of the sample.

Recombination joined TRBV6-6 with TRBJ2-2; D gene: possibly TRBD1, on 5 matching bases. This clonotype originated in a woman in her seventies with acute or convalescent COVID-19. Sequencing used peripheral blood. The CDR3 sequence is CASSNRQGNTGELFF. The DNA sequence is TGTGCCAGCAGTAACCGGCAGGGTAACACCGGGGAGCTGTTTTTT.